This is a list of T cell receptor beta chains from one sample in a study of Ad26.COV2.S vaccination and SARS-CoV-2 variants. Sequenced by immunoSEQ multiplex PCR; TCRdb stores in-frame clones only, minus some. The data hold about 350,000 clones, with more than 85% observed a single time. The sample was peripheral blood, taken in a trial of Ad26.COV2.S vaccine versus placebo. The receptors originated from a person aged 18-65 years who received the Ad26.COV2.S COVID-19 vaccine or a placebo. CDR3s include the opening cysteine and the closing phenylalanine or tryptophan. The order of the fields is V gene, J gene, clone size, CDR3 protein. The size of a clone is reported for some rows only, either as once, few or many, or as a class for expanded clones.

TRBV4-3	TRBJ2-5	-	CASSPSLRETQYF
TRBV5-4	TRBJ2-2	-	CASSSGGPNTGELFF
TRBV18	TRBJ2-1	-	CASSPGTGDNEQFF
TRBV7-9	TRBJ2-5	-	CASSLEVPKGTQYF
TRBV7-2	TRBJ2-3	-	CASRTGLAITDTQYF
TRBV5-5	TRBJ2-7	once	CASSLRRLWENSSYEQYF
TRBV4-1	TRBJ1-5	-	CASSQQTYSNQPQHF
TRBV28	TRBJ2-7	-	CASSTTGGGPYEQYF
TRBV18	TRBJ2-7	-	CASSPQGAYEQYF
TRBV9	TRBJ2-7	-	CASSVGLAGGIYEQYF
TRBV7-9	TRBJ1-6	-	CASSLPNSPLHF
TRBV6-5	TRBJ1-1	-	CASRRGGGGTEAFF
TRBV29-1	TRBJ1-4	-	CSAASTGNEKLFF
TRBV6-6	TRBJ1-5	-	CASSAGTERGQPQHF
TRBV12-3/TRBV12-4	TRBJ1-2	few	CASSLRGLEGYTF
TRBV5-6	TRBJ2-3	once	CASSLTSGGLRTDTQYF
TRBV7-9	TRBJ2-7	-	CASSLGGGLSYEQYF
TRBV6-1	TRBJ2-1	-	CASSESAGRKFF
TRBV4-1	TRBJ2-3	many	CASSQALGRGTDTQYF
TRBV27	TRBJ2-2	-	CASSVGLQNTGELFF
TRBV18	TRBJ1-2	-	CASSPGERDYGYTF
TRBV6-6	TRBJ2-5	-	CAARGGALQETQYF
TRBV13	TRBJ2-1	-	CASSLGGRSSYNEQFF
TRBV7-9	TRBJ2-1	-	CASSSPEGQFF
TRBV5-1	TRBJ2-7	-	CASSRDGGYEQYF
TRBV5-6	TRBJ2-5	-	CASSDRPGLAGQETQYF
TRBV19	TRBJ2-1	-	CASSIIGGLGYNEQFF
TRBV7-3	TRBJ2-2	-	CASSSGPHTGELFF
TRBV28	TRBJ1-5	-	CASSARRTGDPFYGPQHF
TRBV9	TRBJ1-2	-	CASSERPGERYGYTF
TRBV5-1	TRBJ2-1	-	CASSLSGLAGDGYNEQFF
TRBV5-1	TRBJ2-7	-	CASSPRTDYEQYF
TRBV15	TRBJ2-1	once	CATSRVGQGSFRNEQFF
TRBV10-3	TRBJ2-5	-	CAIRLRPEETQYF
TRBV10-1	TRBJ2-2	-	CASSESGGIVTGELFF
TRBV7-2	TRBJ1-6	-	CASSFTNSPLHF
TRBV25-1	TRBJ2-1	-	CASSDYRGFEQFF
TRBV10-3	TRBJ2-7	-	CAISPLAGAYEQYF
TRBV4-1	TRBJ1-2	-	CASSPTGTGIAGYTF
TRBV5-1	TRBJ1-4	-	CASSSGQGEEKLFF
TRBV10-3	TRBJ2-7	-	CAISAGTGNEQYF
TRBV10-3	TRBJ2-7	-	CAISEAVTGVYEQYF
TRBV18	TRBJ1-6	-	CASSPRQGGSPLHF
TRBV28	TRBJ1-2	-	CASSLLGQGSYGYTF
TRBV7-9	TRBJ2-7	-	CASSLVDRAHEQYF
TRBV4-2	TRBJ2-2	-	CASSRGQGGTGELFF
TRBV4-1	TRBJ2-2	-	CASSRNNRGELFF
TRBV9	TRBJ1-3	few	CASGDGSGNTIYF
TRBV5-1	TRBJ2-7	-	CASSNGQGGSYEQYF